The 26 T cell receptor beta chains listed next were all sequenced from one sample in a study of OX40 agonist ivuxolimab in advanced cancers. Using immunoSEQ multiplex PCR, the repertoire was profiled, and TCRdb retains in-frame clones only, with some absent. The top ten clones hold about 1% of a sample with around 140,000 clones, approximately 90% of them seen once. Here the sequenced sample was CD4+ or CD8+ T cells sorted from blood, taken in a trial of the OX40 agonist ivuxolimab. All receptors come from an adult with an advanced solid tumor such as melanoma, head and neck, liver or kidney cancer.

This chain connects TRBV6-1 to TRBJ1-4, with TRBD1 identical over 9 bases. The V segment lost 10 bases and the J segment 8 bases; nucleotides outside the gene matches: 8. CDR1 is MNHNS and CDR2 is SASEGT in the germline V gene. The CDR3 sequence is 13 residues long. The CDR3 loop reads CAITDRGREKLFF. The CDR3, as DNA: TGTGCCATTACGGACAGGGGACGGGAAAAACTGTTTTTT.

This chain connects TRBV28 to TRBJ1-5; no clear D gene. This CDR3 region has 16 residues. Germline V gene sequence: CDR1 MDHEN, CDR2 SYDVKM. V lost 3 bases to trimming and J lost 4 bases, with 16 bases between them. The CDR3 here is CASSFSGSKYNQPQHF. As DNA, the CDR3 is TGTGCCAGCAGTTTTAGTGGCAGTAAGTATAATCAGCCCCAGCATTTT. Complete variable domain (other parts from reference TRBV28 and TRBJ1-5): DVKVTQSSRYLVKRTGEKVFLECVQDMDHENMFWYRQDPGLGLRLIYFSYDVKMKEKGDIPEGYSVSREKKERFSLILESASTNQTSMYLCASSFSGSKYNQPQHFGDGTRLSIL.

The V and J genes are TRBV13 and TRBJ1-2; D gene ambiguous. The length of the CDR3 is 13 residues. CDR1 is PRHDT, CDR2 FYEKMQ, per germline (reference sequence). Trimming pared 1 base from V and 8 bases from J, leaving 11 bases between. Here the CDR3 reads CASSLESPRGYTF. The CDR3 DNA is TGTGCCAGCAGCTTAGAATCGCCGCGGGGCTACACCTTC.

This chain joins TRBV14 and TRBJ1-1; 8 positions agree with TRBD1. Germline V gene sequence: CDR1 SGHDN, CDR2 FVKESK. Germline trimming cut 4 bases from V and 5 bases from J; bases unmatched to any gene: 0. The CDR3 loop spans 12 amino acids. CDR3: CASSRDRTEAFF. CDR3 sequence (DNA): TGTGCCAGCAGCCGGGACAGGACTGAAGCTTTCTTT.

The V call is TRBV5-1, the J call TRBJ1-4; 8 nucleotides agree with TRBD1. There are 15 residues in the CDR3. J gave up 3 bases and V 5 bases, and 6 bases lay outside the gene matches. Germline CDR1 and CDR2: SGHRS and YFSETQ. In DNA form, the CDR3 reads TGCGCCAGCAGTAGGGACAGGCCGTCTAATGAAAAACTGTTTTTT. The encoded protein is CASSRDRPSNEKLFF.

The CDR3 DNA sequence: TGTGCCAGCAGCCAAGTTAGGGGACAGTCCTACGAGCAGTACTTC. It yields the protein CASSQVRGQSYEQYF. This chain links TRBV14 with TRBJ2-7, with TRBD1 identical over 7 bases. Germline CDR1 reads SGHDN; CDR2 reads FVKESK. Losses at the gene ends were 1 base for V and 1 base for J; bases not matched to a gene: 4. CDR3 length equals 15 residues.

The chain couples TRBV4-3 to TRBJ2-7; 7 bases are a match to TRBD1. The V and J ends lost 0 bases and 3 bases, in that order; junction bases with no gene match: 2. Germline loops: CDR1 LGHNA, CDR2 YSLEER. The CDR3 consists of 14 residues. The CDR3 here is CASSQDYRGYEQYF. The CDR3 region has the DNA TGCGCCAGCAGCCAAGACTACAGGGGCTACGAGCAGTACTTC.

The V and J genes are TRBV18 and TRBJ2-1; weak D call: TRBD2 (6 bases). Trimming removed 6 bases from V and 0 bases from J, with 12 bases in between. CDR1 and CDR2 from the germline V gene are KGHSH and LQKENI. CDR3 size: 15 residues. As DNA, the CDR3 is TGTGCCAGCTCTCCCCGGGGGAGCTCCTACAATGAGCAGTTCTTC. Residues: CASSPRGSSYNEQFF.

This sequence joins TRBV9 and TRBJ2-1, with 9 bases lining up with TRBD2. CDR1 and CDR2 from the germline V gene are SGDLS and YYNGEE. The CDR3 has 15 residues. V lost 0 bases to trimming and J lost 6 bases; unmatched junction nucleotides: 4. This CDR3 is CASSVGGRASNEQFF. CDR3 coding DNA: TGTGCCAGCAGCGTAGGCGGGAGGGCGTCCAATGAGCAGTTCTTC.

The J gene is TRBJ1-4, the V gene TRBV6-5; weak D call: TRBD1 (5 bases). V was shortened by 4 bases and J by 3 bases, with 9 bases between the two germline ends. The V gene's germline CDR1 is MNHEY and CDR2 SVGAGI. CDR3 length equals 14 residues. CDR3 in amino acids: CASSSGWANEKLFF. CDR3 DNA: TGTGCCAGCAGTTCAGGGTGGGCTAATGAAAAACTGTTTTTT.

The chain's CDR3 is CASSRPDRGDTEAFF. CDR3 bases: TGCGCCAGCAGCCGACCGGACAGGGGGGACACTGAAGCTTTCTTT. The J gene is TRBJ1-1, the V gene TRBV5-1, with TRBD1 identical over 10 bases. V lost 4 bases to trimming and J lost 3 bases; unmatched junction nucleotides: 6. Germline-derived CDR1 and CDR2 are SGHRS and YFSETQ. CDR3 length: 15 amino acids.

The J gene is TRBJ2-7, the V gene TRBV9; 10 nucleotides line up with TRBD1. The CDR3 covers 15 residues. Germline CDR1 SGDLS, CDR2 YYNGEE. V dropped 4 bases and J dropped 6; count of bases not matched to a gene: 10. The CDR3 nucleotides read TGTGCCAGCAGCCTTCGGGCGGACAGGGGGTCCGAGCAGTACTTC. Translation gives CASSLRADRGSEQYF.

J is TRBJ2-7 and V is TRBV28, with D maybe TRBD1 (5 bases). V gave up 6 bases and J gave up 4 bases, with 16 bases separating them. CDR3 length equals 14 residues. Germline V gives CDR1 MDHEN, CDR2 SYDVKM. CDR3: CASSLGDSSYEQYF. As DNA, the CDR3 is TGTGCCAGCAGCCTGGGCGACAGCTCTTACGAGCAGTACTTC.

The chain uses TRBV6-5 and TRBJ2-7, with 9 nucleotides matching TRBD1. The CDR3 is made up of 16 amino acids. V dropped 0 bases and J dropped 7; count of bases not matched to a gene: 10. CDR1 and CDR2 from the germline V gene are MNHEY and SVGAGI. DNA of the CDR3: TGTGCCAGCAGTTACTCGGCACAGGGGGCGCCTTGGGAGCAGTACTTC. It codes for CASSYSAQGAPWEQYF.

V gene TRBV6-1 combines with J gene TRBJ1-2; D is uncertain. V was pared by 6 bases and J by 8 bases, with 10 bases between. Germline V gene sequence: CDR1 MNHNS, CDR2 SASEGT. The CDR3 totals 11 residues. In DNA, the CDR3 is TGTGCCAGCAGCACTACGTGGGGCTACACCTTC. Protein product: CASSTTWGYTF.

This chain joins TRBV4-1 and TRBJ2-1; TRBD2 matches 9 bases. This CDR3 has 16 amino acids. Trimming cost V 1 base and J 7 bases; bases outside gene matches: 8. Germline CDR1 and CDR2: MGHRA and YSYEKL. CDR3 amino acids: CASSQGGVAGANEQFF. CDR3 bases: TGCGCCAGCAGCCAAGGGGGGGTAGCGGGAGCGAATGAGCAGTTCTTC.

The CDR3 DNA is TGTGCCAGCTCGATTCGGACAGGGGATGATGGCTACACCTTC. This gives the protein CASSIRTGDDGYTF. The chain has TRBV28 and TRBJ1-2; 9 bases are shared with TRBD1. CDR3 length: 14 amino acids. Germline V gene sequence: CDR1 MDHEN, CDR2 SYDVKM. The ends lost 8 bases at V and 6 bases at J; junction bases unmatched: 10.

This clone was counted a single time. This chain connects TRBV9 to TRBJ2-2; D is perhaps TRBD1 (7 bases). Germline CDR1 is SGDLS and CDR2 is YYNGEE. This CDR3 is built from 18 residues. Trimming took 0 bases from V and 4 from J, leaving 19 bases between them. The CDR3 region is CASSVAGMTGRGTGELFF. The DNA of the CDR3 is TGTGCCAGCAGCGTAGCGGGCATGACAGGGCGGGGCACCGGGGAGCTGTTTTTT.

This chain uses TRBV7-2 with TRBJ2-3, with 7 bases aligning to TRBD1. This CDR3 is 15 amino acids long. Germline V gene lookup returns CDR1 SGHTA and CDR2 FQGNSA. The ends lost 8 bases at V and 2 bases at J; junction bases unmatched: 10. The DNA of the CDR3 is TGTGCCAGCGGTAGGGGTACAGGGGTCACAGATACGCAGTATTTT. Protein sequence: CASGRGTGVTDTQYF.

The rearrangement joins TRBV19 to TRBJ1-5; D is perhaps TRBD1 (6 bases). The length of the CDR3 is 15 residues. V lost 0 bases and J 0 bases, leaving 6 bases between the germline ends. Germline V gene sequence: CDR1 LNHDA, CDR2 SQIVND (reference sequence). The CDR3 loop reads CASSIDRGSNQPQHF. CDR3 bases: TGTGCCAGTAGTATAGACAGGGGTAGCAATCAGCCCCAGCATTTT.

The V and J genes are TRBV19 and TRBJ2-5, with 9 nucleotides matching TRBD2. This CDR3 contains 17 residues. The germline CDR1 and CDR2 sequences are LNHDA and SQIVND (reference sequence). Losses at the gene ends were 5 bases for V and 3 bases for J; bases not matched to a gene: 13. The CDR3 bases are TGTGCCAGTAGTTCCTTGAGGAATAGCGGGAGAGAAGAGACCCAGTACTTC. Translation gives CASSSLRNSGREETQYF.

Here the CDR3 reads CASSLAGVEKLFF. For the CDR3, the DNA is TGTGCCAGCAGCTTGGCGGGGGTGGAAAAACTGTTTTTT. The chain links TRBV5-4 to TRBJ1-4, with D perhaps TRBD1 (5 bases). Trimming cost V 0 bases and J 8 bases, with 8 bases left between them. There are 13 residues in the CDR3. Germline lookup yields CDR1 SGHNT and CDR2 YYREEE (reference sequence).

V gene TRBV10-3 combines with J gene TRBJ2-7; no clear D gene. The CDR3 consists of 14 residues. Germline V gene lookup returns CDR1 ENHRY and CDR2 SYGVKD. V was cut by 2 bases and J by 4 bases, with 12 bases left in between. The CDR3 protein is CAISEGSNRYEQYF. CDR3 nucleotides: TGTGCCATCAGTGAGGGAAGCAATCGATACGAGCAGTACTTC.

This chain joins TRBV10-1 and TRBJ1-1, with D perhaps TRBD1 (6 bases). In germline, CDR1 is WNHNN, CDR2 SYGVQD (reference sequence). V was trimmed by 7 bases and J by 4 bases, leaving 13 bases between them. The CDR3 has 13 residues. CDR3 DNA: TGCGCCAGCACGGCAGGGGTGGGCACTGAAGCTTTCTTT. Translating gives CASTAGVGTEAFF.

The chain is built from TRBV4-3 and TRBJ2-7, with TRBD1 as a possible D gene (5 bases). V was trimmed by 0 bases and J by 4 bases, leaving 16 bases between them. Germline loops: CDR1 LGHNA, CDR2 YSLEER. This CDR3 has 16 amino acids. CDR3 nucleotides: TGCGCCAGCAGCCAAGATCGTTGGACACTCCCTTACGAGCAGTACTTC. Its translation: CASSQDRWTLPYEQYF.

The V gene is TRBV5-1, the J gene TRBJ2-3; D possibly corresponds to TRBD2 (5 bases). Deletions cut 0 bases from V and 0 bases from J, with 8 bases between. This CDR3 comprises 15 residues. Per germline, CDR1 SGHRS and CDR2 YFSETQ. CDR3 residues: CASSLDGSSTDTQYF. In DNA form, the CDR3 reads TGCGCCAGCAGCTTGGATGGGAGTAGCACAGATACGCAGTATTTT.